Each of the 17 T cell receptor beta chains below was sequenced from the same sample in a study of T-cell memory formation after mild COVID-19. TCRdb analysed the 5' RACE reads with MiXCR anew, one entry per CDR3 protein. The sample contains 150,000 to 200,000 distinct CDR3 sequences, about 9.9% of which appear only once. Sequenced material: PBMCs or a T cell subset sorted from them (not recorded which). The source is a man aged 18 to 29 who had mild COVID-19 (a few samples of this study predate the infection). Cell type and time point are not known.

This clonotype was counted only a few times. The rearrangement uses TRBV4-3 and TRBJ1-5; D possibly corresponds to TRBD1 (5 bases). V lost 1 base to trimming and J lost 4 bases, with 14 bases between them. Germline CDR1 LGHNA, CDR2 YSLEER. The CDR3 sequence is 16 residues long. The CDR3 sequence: CASSQVAGRENQPQHF. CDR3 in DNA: TGCGCCAGCAGCCAAGTAGCAGGCAGGGAGAATCAGCCCCAGCATTTT.

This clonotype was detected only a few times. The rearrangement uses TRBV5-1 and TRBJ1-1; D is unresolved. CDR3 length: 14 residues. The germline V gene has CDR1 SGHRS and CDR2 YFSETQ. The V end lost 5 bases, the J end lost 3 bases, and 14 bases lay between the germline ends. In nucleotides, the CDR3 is TGCGCCAGCAGTTCAACTCGTGGTGACACTGAAGCTTTCTTT. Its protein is CASSSTRGDTEAFF. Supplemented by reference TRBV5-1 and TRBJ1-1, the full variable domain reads KAGVTQTPRYLIKTRGQQVTLSCSPISGHRSVSWYQQTPGQGLQFLFEYFSETQRNKGNFPGRFSGRQFSNSRSEMNVSTLELGDSALYLCASSSTRGDTEAFFGQGTRLTVV.

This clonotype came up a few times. The CDR3 DNA is TGTGCCAGCAGCGTTCAGGGACCACCTAGCACAGATACGCAGTATTTT. It translates to CASSVQGPPSTDTQYF. The rearrangement joins TRBV9 to TRBJ2-3, with D perhaps assigned TRBD1 or TRBD2 (5 bases each). CDR3 size: 16 residues. The germline V and J ends were trimmed by 2 bases and 0 bases, with 13 bases remaining between them. In germline, CDR1 is SGDLS, CDR2 YYNGEE.

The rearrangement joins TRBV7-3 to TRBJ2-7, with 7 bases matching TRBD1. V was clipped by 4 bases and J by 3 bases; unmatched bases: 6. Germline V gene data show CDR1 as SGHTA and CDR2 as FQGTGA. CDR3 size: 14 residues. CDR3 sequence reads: CASSWTGQHYEQYF. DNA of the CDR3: TGTGCCAGCAGCTGGACGGGACAGCACTACGAGCAGTACTTC.

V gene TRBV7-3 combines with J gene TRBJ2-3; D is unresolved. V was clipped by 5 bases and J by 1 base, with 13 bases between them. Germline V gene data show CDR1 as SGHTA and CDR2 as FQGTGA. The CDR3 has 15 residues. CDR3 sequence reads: CASSRSQQGTDTQYF. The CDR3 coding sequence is TGTGCCAGCAGCCGATCCCAGCAAGGCACAGATACGCAGTATTTT.

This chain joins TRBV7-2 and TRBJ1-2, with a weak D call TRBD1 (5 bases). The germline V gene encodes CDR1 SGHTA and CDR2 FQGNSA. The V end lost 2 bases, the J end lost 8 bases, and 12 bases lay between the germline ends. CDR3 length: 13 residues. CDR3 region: CASSLRPEGGYTF. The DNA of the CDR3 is TGTGCCAGCAGCTTACGGCCGGAGGGGGGCTACACCTTC. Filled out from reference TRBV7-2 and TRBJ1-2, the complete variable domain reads GAGVSQSPSNKVTEKGKDVELRCDPISGHTALYWYRQSLGQGLEFLIYFQGNSAPDKSGLPSDRFSAERTGGSVSTLTIQRTQQEDSAVYLCASSLRPEGGYTFGSGTRLTVV.

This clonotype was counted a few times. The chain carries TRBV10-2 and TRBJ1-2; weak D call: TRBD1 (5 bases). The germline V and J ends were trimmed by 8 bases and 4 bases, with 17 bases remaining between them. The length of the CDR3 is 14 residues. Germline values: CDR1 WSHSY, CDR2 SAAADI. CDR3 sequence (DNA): TGCGCCAGCCGATGGATTGACAGACCCTATGGCTACACCTTC. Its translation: CASRWIDRPYGYTF.

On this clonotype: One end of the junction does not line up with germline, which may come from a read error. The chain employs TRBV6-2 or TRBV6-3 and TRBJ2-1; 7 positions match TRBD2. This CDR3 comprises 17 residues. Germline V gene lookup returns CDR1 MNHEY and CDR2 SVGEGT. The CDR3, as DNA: TGTGCCAGAAGTTTCCGATTAGGGACTACTGACTACAATGAGCAGTTCTTC. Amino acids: CARSFRLGTTDYNEQFF.

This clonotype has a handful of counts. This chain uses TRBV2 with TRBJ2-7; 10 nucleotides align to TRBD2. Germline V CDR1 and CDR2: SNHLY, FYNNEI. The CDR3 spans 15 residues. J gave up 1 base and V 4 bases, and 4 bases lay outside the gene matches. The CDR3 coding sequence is TGTGCCAGCAGTGCTAGCGGGGGCCGATCCTACGAGCAGTACTTC. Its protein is CASSASGGRSYEQYF.

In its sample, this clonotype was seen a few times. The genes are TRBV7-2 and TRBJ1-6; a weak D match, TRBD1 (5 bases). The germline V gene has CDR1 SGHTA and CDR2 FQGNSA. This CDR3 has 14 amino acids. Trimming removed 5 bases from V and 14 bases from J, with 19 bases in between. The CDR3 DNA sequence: TGTGCCAGCAGCCTTCCTCGGGACTCCCTGGCCCTCCACTTT. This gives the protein CASSLPRDSLALHF.

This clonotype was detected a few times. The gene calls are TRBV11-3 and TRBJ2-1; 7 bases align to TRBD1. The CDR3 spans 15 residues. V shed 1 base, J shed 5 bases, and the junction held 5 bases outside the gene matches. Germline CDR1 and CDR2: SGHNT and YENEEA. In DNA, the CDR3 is TGTGCCAGCAGCTTAGGGGGGACAGCAAACAATGAGCAGTTCTTC. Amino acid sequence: CASSLGGTANNEQFF.

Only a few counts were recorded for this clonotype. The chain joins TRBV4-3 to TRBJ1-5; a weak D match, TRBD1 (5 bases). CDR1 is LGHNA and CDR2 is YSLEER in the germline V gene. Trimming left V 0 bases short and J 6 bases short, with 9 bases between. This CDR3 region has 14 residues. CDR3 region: CASSQDWGVQPQHF. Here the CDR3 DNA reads TGCGCCAGCAGCCAAGATTGGGGGGTTCAGCCCCAGCATTTT.

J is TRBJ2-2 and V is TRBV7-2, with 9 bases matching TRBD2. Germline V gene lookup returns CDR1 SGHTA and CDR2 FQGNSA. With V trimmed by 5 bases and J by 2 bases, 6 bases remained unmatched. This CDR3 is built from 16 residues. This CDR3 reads CASSPRGGSNTGELFF. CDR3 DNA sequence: TGTGCCAGCAGCCCGCGGGGGGGCTCTAACACCGGGGAGCTGTTTTTT.

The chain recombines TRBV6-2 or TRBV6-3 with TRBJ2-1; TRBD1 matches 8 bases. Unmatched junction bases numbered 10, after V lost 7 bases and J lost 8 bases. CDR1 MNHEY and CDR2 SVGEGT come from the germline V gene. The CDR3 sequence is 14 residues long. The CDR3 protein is CASKNVRGLYEQFF. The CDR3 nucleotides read TGTGCCAGCAAAAACGTCAGGGGGCTATATGAGCAGTTCTTC.

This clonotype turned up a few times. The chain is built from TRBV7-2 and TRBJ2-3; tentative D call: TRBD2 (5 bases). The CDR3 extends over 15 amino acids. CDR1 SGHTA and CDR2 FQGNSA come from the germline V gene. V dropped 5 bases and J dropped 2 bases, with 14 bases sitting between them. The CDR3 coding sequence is TGTGCCAGCAGCATACCTACTAGTGACACAGATACGCAGTATTTT. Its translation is CASSIPTSDTDTQYF.

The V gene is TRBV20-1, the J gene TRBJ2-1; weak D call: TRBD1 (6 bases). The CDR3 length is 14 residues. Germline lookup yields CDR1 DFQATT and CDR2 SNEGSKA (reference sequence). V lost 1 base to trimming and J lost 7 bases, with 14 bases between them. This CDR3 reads CSARVQGYKNEQFF. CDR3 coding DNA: TGCAGTGCTAGAGTACAGGGATATAAGAATGAGCAGTTCTTC.

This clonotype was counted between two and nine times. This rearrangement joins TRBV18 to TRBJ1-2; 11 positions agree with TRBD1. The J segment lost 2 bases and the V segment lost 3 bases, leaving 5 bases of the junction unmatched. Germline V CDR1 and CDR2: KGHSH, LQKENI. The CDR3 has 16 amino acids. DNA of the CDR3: TGTGCCAGCTCACCGGAGGGACAGGGGGGGAACTATGGCTACACCTTC. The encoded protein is CASSPEGQGGNYGYTF.